Below, one TCR beta chain is given with its context. The antigen is unknown. These data come from a study of T cells in Graves' hyperthyroidism and ophthalmopathy. TCR beta CDR3 region amplification was performed from RNA transcripts. Using the HTBI primer set, a first-round RT-PCR was run on the TCR CDR3. TCRdb reprocessed the multiplex PCR reads with MiXCR, giving one entry per CDR3 protein. The sample has roughly 500,000 distinct CDR3 sequences, approximately 24% seen once. The study left out patients who had uncontrolled infection, other autoimmune disease, pregnancy or lactation. Study results and caveats: Most thyroid clonotypes expanded above 0.001 were also detected in blood. Before onset, ophthalmopathy was predicted by the model a median around 6.5 months earlier.

Sequenced material: blood. The origin of this receptor is a woman aged 30 to 39 with Graves' ophthalmopathy.

Written as DNA, the CDR3 is TGTGCCAGCAGCCAAGGAAATACAGTGAACACTGAAGCTTTCTTT. It is translated as CASSQGNTVNTEAFF. V usage is TRBV3-1 and J usage is TRBJ1-1; D remains ambiguous. Trimming shortened V by 1 base and J by 0 bases, and 9 bases separated the two germline ends. Germline values: CDR1 LGHDT, CDR2 YNNKEL (reference sequence). CDR3 length: 15 residues.